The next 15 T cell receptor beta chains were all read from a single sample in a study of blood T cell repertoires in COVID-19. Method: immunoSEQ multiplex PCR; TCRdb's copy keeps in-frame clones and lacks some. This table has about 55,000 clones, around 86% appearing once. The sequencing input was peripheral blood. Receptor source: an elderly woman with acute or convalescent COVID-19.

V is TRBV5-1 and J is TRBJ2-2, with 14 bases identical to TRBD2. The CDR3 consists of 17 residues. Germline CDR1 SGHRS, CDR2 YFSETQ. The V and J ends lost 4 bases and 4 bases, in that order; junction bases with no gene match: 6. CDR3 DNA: TGCGCCAGCAGCCGCGGGACTAGCGGGAGAGTCACCGGGGAGCTGTTTTTT. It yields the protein CASSRGTSGRVTGELFF.

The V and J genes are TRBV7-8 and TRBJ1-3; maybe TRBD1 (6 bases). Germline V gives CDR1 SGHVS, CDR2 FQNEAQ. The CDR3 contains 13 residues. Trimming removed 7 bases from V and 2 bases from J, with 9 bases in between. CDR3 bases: TGTGCCAGCACAACAGGGCCTGGAAACACCATATATTTT. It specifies CASTTGPGNTIYF.

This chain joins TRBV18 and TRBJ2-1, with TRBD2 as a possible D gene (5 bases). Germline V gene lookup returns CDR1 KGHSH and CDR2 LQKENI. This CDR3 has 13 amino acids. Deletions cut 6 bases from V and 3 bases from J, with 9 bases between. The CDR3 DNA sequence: TGTGCCAGCTCCATCGGGGACTACAATGAGCAGTTCTTC. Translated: CASSIGDYNEQFF.

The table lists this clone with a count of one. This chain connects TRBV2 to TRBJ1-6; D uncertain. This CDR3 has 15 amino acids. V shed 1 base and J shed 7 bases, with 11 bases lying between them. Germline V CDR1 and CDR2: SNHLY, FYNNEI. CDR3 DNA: TGTGCCAGCAGTGAAGTCCCGGGTAGGAATTCACCCCTCCACTTT. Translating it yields CASSEVPGRNSPLHF. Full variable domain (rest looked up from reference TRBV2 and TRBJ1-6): EPEVTQTPSHQVTQMGQEVILRCVPISNHLYFYWYRQILGQKVEFLVSFYNNEISEKSEIFDDQFSVERPDGSNFTLKIRSTKLEDSAMYFCASSEVPGRNSPLHFGNGTRLTVT.

DNA of the CDR3: TGTGCCAGTATACCGGCGGGGGGGCGGAACTCCTACAATGAGCAGTTCTTC. Protein product: CASIPAGGRNSYNEQFF. V usage is TRBV19 and J usage is TRBJ2-1; 9 bases are shared with TRBD2. V lost 7 bases, J lost 0 bases, and 10 bases stayed unmatched. This CDR3 has 17 residues. CDR1 LNHDA and CDR2 SQIVND come from the germline V gene (reference sequence).

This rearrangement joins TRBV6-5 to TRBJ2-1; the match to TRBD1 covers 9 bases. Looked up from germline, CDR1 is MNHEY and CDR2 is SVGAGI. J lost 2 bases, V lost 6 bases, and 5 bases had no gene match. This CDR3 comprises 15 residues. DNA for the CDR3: TGTGCCAGCAGCCAGACAGGGGGACCCTACAATGAGCAGTTCTTC. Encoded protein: CASSQTGGPYNEQFF.

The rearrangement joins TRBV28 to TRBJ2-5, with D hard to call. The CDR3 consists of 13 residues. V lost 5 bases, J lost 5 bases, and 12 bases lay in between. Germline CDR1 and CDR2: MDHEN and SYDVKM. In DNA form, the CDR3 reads TGTGCCAGCAGTGGGCTGCTCCGGGAGACCCAGTACTTC. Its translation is CASSGLLRETQYF.

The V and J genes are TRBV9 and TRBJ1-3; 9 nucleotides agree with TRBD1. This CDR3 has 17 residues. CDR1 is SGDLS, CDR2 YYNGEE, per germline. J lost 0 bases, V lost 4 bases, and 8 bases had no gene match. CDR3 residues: CASSPSTGGNSGNTIYF. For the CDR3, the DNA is TGTGCCAGCAGCCCCTCGACAGGGGGTAACTCTGGAAACACCATATATTTT. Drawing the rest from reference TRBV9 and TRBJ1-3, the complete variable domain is DSGVTQTPKHLITATGQRVTLRCSPRSGDLSVYWYQQSLDQGLQFLIQYYNGEERAKGNILERFSAQQFPDLHSELNLSSLELGDSALYFCASSPSTGGNSGNTIYFGEGSWLTVV.

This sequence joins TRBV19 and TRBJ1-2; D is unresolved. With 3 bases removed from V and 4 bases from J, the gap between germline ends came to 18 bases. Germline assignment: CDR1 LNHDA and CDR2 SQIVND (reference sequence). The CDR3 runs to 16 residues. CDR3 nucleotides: TGTGCCAGTAGTATCCGAGGCCCCCGGATAAGCTATGGCTACACCTTC. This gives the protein CASSIRGPRISYGYTF.

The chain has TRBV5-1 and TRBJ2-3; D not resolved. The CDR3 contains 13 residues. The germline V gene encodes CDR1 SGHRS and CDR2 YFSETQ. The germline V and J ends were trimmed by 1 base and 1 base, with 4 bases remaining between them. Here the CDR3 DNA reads TGCGCCAGCAGCTTGAGCGGCACAGATACGCAGTATTTT. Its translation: CASSLSGTDTQYF.

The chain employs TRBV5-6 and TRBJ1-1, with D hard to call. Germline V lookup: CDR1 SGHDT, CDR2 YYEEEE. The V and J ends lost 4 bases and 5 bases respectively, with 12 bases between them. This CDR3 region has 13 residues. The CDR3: CASSLSLRTEAFF. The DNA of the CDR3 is TGTGCCAGCAGCCTCAGTCTGAGGACTGAAGCTTTCTTT. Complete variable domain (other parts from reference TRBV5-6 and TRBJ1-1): DAGVTQSPTHLIKTRGQQVTLRCSPKSGHDTVSWYQQALGQGPQFIFQYYEEEERQRGNFPDRFSGHQFPNYSSELNVNALLLGDSALYLCASSLSLRTEAFFGQGTRLTVV.

The CDR3 reads CASSLGTGSYEQYF. The CDR3 DNA follows: TGTGCCAGCAGCTTAGGGACCGGGAGCTACGAGCAGTACTTC. This chain joins TRBV7-9 and TRBJ2-7; D is perhaps TRBD2 (6 bases). CDR3 length: 14 amino acids. CDR1 SEHNR and CDR2 FQNEAQ come from the germline V gene (reference sequence). V was clipped by 1 base and J by 3 bases, with 10 bases between them.

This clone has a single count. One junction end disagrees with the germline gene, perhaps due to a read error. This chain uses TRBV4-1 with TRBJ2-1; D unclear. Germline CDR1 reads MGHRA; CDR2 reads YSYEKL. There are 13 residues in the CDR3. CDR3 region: CASSKEMWAEQFF. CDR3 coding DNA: TGCGCCAGCAGCAAAGAAATGTGGGCTGAGCAGTTCTTC.

DNA for the CDR3: TGTGCCAGCAGCCCTAACGGCGCTAGCGGGAGGGGCGAGCAGTACGTC. Protein product: CASSPNGASGRGEQYV. This chain uses TRBV21-1 with TRBJ2-7; TRBD2 reflects the table's D call only, with no check against the DNA. TRBV21-1 is a documented pseudogene. There are 16 residues in the CDR3.

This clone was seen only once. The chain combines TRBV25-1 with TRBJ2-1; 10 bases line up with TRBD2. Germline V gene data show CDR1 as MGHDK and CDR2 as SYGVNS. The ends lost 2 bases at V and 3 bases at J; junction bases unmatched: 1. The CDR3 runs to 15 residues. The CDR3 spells CASSETSGVYNEQFF. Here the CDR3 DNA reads TGTGCCAGCAGTGAAACTAGCGGGGTCTACAATGAGCAGTTCTTC.